There are a few counts of the clone carrying this T cell receptor beta chain. These data come from a study of blood T cell repertoires in COVID-19. Study summary: The United States, Italy and Spain supplied acute and convalescent COVID-19 samples. T cells, B-cell-depleted T cells, or PBMCs supplied cDNA or gDNA.

Original methodology: For nucleated cells, counts were estimated from reference gene primer amplification. TCRdb's copy holds only in-frame clones and misses some; the assay was immunoSEQ multiplex PCR. V and J calls and clone size follow that table, whereas D and trimming were derived from the DNA. The repertoire includes 300,000 to 400,000 clones, about 86% of them detected once, and around 7.5% sits in the top ten. This CDR3 is 13 amino acids long. V was clipped by 7 bases and J by 7 bases, with 19 bases between them. Germline CDR1 is SQVTM and CDR2 is ANQGSEA. Seattle patients were enrolled during active infection and followed longitudinally.

Sequencing was performed on peripheral blood. The clonotype was recovered from a woman aged 55-69 years with COVID-19, enrolled during active disease. This chain uses TRBV29-1 with TRBJ1-2, with D perhaps TRBD1 (5 bases). CDR3 protein: CSAGPGRGGGYTF. As DNA, the CDR3 is TGCAGCGCTGGCCCGGGGAGGGGAGGTGGCTACACCTTC.